The rows below give T cell receptor beta chains drawn from one sample of a study of human T cells and chemical hapten exposure. TCRdb used MiXCR to reprocess the RACE reads, holding one entry per CDR3 protein. The sample lists 250,000 or so distinct CDR3 sequences; over 7.5% were seen once. Sample: whole blood, taken in connection with sensitization to the hapten diphenylcyclopropenone (DPC). The source is a man aged 18 to 30 with alopecia areata. Some clones in this sample may be carry-over from other donors' samples. CDR3s include the opening cysteine and the closing phenylalanine or tryptophan. D genes are given only for firm matches. Expanded clones are given a class, and other clones once, few, many or no size at all.

D,V,J,size,CDR3,DNA
.,TRBV6-9,TRBJ1-3,.,CASTPEGSGNTIYF,TGTGCCAGCACCCCTGAGGGGTCTGGAAACACCATATATTTT
TRBD1,TRBV7-2,TRBJ1-4,.,CASSSWTGGLFF,TGTGCCAGCAGCTCTTGGACAGGGGGACTGTTTTTT
TRBD1,TRBV12-5,TRBJ1-3,few,CASGLVAGQAPGNTIYF,TGTGCTAGTGGTTTGGTAGCAGGACAGGCCCCTGGAAACACCATATATTTT
TRBD1,TRBV5-1,TRBJ2-7,many,CASSLRDSSYEQYF,TGCGCCAGCAGCTTAAGGGACAGCTCCTACGAGCAGTACTTC
.,TRBV6-1,TRBJ2-5,.,CASSEAIGEQETQYF,TGTGCCAGCAGTGAAGCGATCGGGGAACAAGAGACCCAGTACTTC
.,TRBV6-2/TRBV6-3,TRBJ1-6,.,CASSYAAARTLHF,TGTGCCAGCAGTTACGCGGCAGCCAGGACCCTCCACTTT
.,TRBV6-5,TRBJ1-1,.,CASSYGVQTEAFF,TGTGCCAGCAGTTACGGTGTACAGACTGAAGCTTTCTTT
.,TRBV5-1,TRBJ2-3,.,CASSLDGGVGTDTQYF,TGCGCCAGCAGCTTGGATGGCGGGGTAGGCACAGATACGCAGTATTTT
TRBD1,TRBV4-3,TRBJ2-2,.,CASSQDGTGGANTGELFF,TGCGCCAGCAGCCAAGACGGGACAGGGGGCGCGAACACCGGGGAGCTGTTTTTT
.,TRBV20-1,TRBJ2-1,.,CSARESPKQFF,TGCAGTGCTAGAGAATCGCCTAAGCAGTTCTTC
.,TRBV6-5,TRBJ1-3,.,CASSYSLSSGNTIYF,TGTGCCAGCAGTTACTCATTGAGCTCTGGAAACACCATATATTTT
TRBD2,TRBV5-6,TRBJ2-5,.,CASSMGTSGVETQYF,TGTGCCAGCAGCATGGGGACTAGCGGGGTAGAGACCCAGTACTTC
TRBD2,TRBV5-1,TRBJ2-3,few,CASSAWTSGTDTQYF,TGCGCCAGCAGCGCGTGGACTAGCGGAACAGATACGCAGTATTTT